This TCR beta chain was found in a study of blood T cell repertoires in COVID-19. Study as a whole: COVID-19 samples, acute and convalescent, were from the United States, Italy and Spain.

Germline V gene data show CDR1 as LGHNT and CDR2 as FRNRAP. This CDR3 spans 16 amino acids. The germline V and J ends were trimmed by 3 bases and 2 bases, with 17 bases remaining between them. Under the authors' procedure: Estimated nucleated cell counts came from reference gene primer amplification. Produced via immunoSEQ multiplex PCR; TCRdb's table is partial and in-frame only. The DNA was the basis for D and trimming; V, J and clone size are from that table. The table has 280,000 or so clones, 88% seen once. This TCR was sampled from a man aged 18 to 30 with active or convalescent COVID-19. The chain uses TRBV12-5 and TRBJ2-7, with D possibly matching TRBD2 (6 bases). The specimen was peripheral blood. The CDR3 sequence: CASGFLRGTLPYEQYF. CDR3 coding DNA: TGTGCTAGTGGTTTTCTCCGGGGGACCCTTCCCTACGAGCAGTACTTC.